This TCR beta chain emerged from a study of technical replicates of blood from several donors. This CDR3 spans 11 amino acids. Germline values: CDR1 DFQATT, CDR2 SNEGSKA (reference sequence). Libraries were prepared by immunoSEQ multiplex PCR; TCRdb keeps only in-frame clonotypes and omits some of them. This sample has 80,000 to 100,000 clones, with 95% to 97% found just once. This clonotype was obtained from a human donor in good health. The sample comprised T cells isolated from PBMCs. The chain joins TRBV20-1 to TRBJ2-3; D is unresolved. DNA of the CDR3: TGCAGCGCCGACCGGGCAGATACGCAGTATTTT. It is translated as CSADRADTQYF.